This record looks at one TCR beta chain sequence and its context. Its specific antigen is unknown. No per-base quality is available; no much larger clone lies one base away. This sample was taken from a study of beta chain features in type 1 diabetes (dated by TCRdb to the late 2010s). Broadly, across the study: Patients and healthy donors did not differ in mean age, gender distribution, total cell number or subset yield. A total of under 140,000,000 sorted cells were examined across all samples, and the number of cells per subset was strongly correlated with RNA yield. In the study, recently diagnosed type 1 diabetes patients and matched healthy donors were compared on the TCRB repertoires of their sorted circulating CD4+ T cell subsets. Regulatory and stem cell-like memory subsets were isolated from only 8 patients and about eight healthy donors, whereas naive and central memory subsets came from all 30 or so donors. The paper as a whole reports these results and caveats: PCR might favor shorter templates, but patient and control samples were amplified and corrected together, so any skew would affect both groups equally. Naive, central memory and regulatory TCRB repertoires appeared to be more alike among patients than among healthy donors. Because cDNA was sequenced instead of genomic DNA, activated cells with high expression could be over-represented, although the groups did not differ in activation or CD3 levels. At VDJ recombination sites, patients with type 1 diabetes made fewer insertions and deleted more nucleotides, a pattern implying thymic rearrangement abnormalities. In all four CD4+ subsets, TCRB CDR3 length was moderately but significantly shorter in type 1 diabetes patients. Because small numbers of individuals were included in the HLA sub-analyses, any influence of HLA type on TCRB rearrangement was left unresolved.

The entire amount of isolated RNA was reverse transcribed using the High Capacity cDNA Reverse Transcription Kit, so the sequenced TCRB transcripts were expressed ones. Deep immunoSEQ sequencing was performed on naive, central memory and regulatory T cell samples, with an average of roughly 3.6 million total reads per sample. Sorted cells were lysed in RLT buffer and RNA was extracted with DNase-treated RNeasy Micro or Mini kits, depending on cell number. Each cell subset was processed on its own to prevent cross-contamination, while patient and healthy donor samples were processed together. The immunoSEQ multiplex PCR was used to amplify TCRB sequences from cDNA, yielding 87-bp fragments that span the CDR3 region. Amplicons were sequenced on the Illumina HiSeq platform. As for how the authors treated the data: PCR bias was corrected computationally using synthetic template baselines, and reads within Hamming distance 2 were collapsed, with unmergeable singletons discarded. Reads were aligned against IMGT to assign V, D and J genes, CDR3 length and insertions or deletions at six rearrangement sites. Clonotype counts were normalized to sorted cell number within each subset before computing true diversity and Gini coefficients with the tcR R package. The overlap coefficient, calculated on TCRB nucleotide sequences, was used to quantify repertoire sharing. As a proxy for the pre-selection repertoire, out-of-frame TCRB sequences from naive cells were analyzed. This is the immuneACCESS table as TCRdb keeps it, with only in-frame sequences that have V and J called. A part of the clones is gone; compared with another copy, unresolved V genes explain less than half, and the rest is unexplained. The V and J calls and clone size are taken from that table; D and trimming were inferred from the DNA. This sample comprises hundreds of thousands of clones, over 11% of them detected only once. Nearly 0.04% of the sample lies in the top ten.

Ends trimmed: V by 5 bases, J by 6 bases; bases unmatched to a gene: 9. There are 15 amino acids in the CDR3, from cysteine to phenylalanine inclusive. CDR3 DNA is the only sequence kept; it has 45 bases, read in frame from the first base. The germline V gene (reference sequence) gives CDR1 as PRHDT and CDR2 as FYEKMQ. A single peripheral blood draw of 95 to 150 mL on average was collected from each donor into heparinised tubes. Using a panel that included CD45RO, CCR7, CD25, CD127, CD95 and CD27, naive, central memory, regulatory and stem cell-like memory CD4+ T cells were sorted on a BD FACSAria II. Every sorted population had a purity above 95%. PBMCs were isolated immediately by Lymphoprep density gradient centrifugation and stained directly without culture. So that batch effects would be minimized, each experiment stained and sorted samples in pairs, pairing one healthy donor with one patient.

This chain joins TRBV13 to TRBJ2-1; 8 junctional bases match TRBD1. The clonotype comes from a man aged 18-30 years with type 1 diabetes. The sample consisted of naive CD4+ T cells from blood. The cell subset or site label here, explained by the study, means: true naive CD4+ T cells. The nucleotide sequence reads TGTGCCAGCAGCCAGGGACAGGCGGACTTCAATGAGCAGTTCTTC. Translated, it gives CASSQGQADFNEQFF.